The text below deals with one T cell receptor beta chain. In the authors' workflow: How many nucleated cells were present was estimated from reference gene primer amplification. TCRdb's copy holds only in-frame clones and misses some; the assay was immunoSEQ multiplex PCR. D and trimming were read from the DNA, whereas the V and J calls and clone size are those reported in that table. Altogether approximately 110,000 clones are present, around 83% being singletons, with the ten largest covering 7.9%. These data come from a study of blood T cell repertoires in COVID-19. Looking at the study overall: COVID-19 samples, acute and convalescent, were from the United States, Italy and Spain. In each case, the material was cDNA or gDNA derived from T cells, B-cell-depleted T cells, or PBMCs.

Germline values: CDR1 SGDLS, CDR2 YYNGEE. This CDR3 contains 13 residues. V shed 4 bases and J shed 7 bases, with 12 bases lying between them. The sequencing sample was made of peripheral blood. The rearrangement links TRBV9 to TRBJ2-1; tentatively, D is TRBD1 (6 bases). The sequence derives from an elderly woman with active or convalescent COVID-19. The CDR3 DNA sequence: TGTGCCAGCAGCTCCGACAGGCTGAATGAGCAGTTCTTC. Amino acid sequence: CASSSDRLNEQFF. The complete variable domain, with remaining parts taken from reference TRBV9 and TRBJ2-1, reads DSGVTQTPKHLITATGQRVTLRCSPRSGDLSVYWYQQSLDQGLQFLIQYYNGEERAKGNILERFSAQQFPDLHSELNLSSLELGDSALYFCASSSDRLNEQFFGPGTRLTVL.